This T cell receptor beta chain was identified in a study of CD8 T cells in Susac syndrome. Worth noting for this clonotype: Its antigen is still unknown.

Study results and caveats: Individuals included in the TCR sequencing and HLA analysis were acknowledged by the study to be relatively few in number.

This CDR3 spans 19 amino acids. From germline, CDR1 is MNHNS and CDR2 SASEGT. V dropped 7 bases and J dropped 0; count of bases not matched to a gene: 12. From blood CD8+ and CD4+ T cells, the TCR beta chain was sequenced. While CD8+ and CD4+ T cells were isolated negatively, TEMRA cells were enriched by FACS. Reverse transcription of roughly 0.5 to 1 ug RNA was carried out with random hexamers. TCR beta CDR3 was amplified by immunoSEQ multiplex PCR. This amplification extended across 54 Vbeta and 13 Jbeta segments. From the immunoSEQ multiplex PCR reads, TCRdb called clonotypes with MiXCR, one entry per CDR3 protein. The sample has approximately 150,000 distinct CDR3 sequences; under 95% are singletons.

The clonotype was recovered from a human donor in good health. Material: CD4+ T cells from PBMCs. This chain uses TRBV6-1 with TRBJ2-1, with 13 bases aligning to TRBD2. CDR3: CASTRAGLAGVGSYNEQFF. DNA of the CDR3: TGTGCCAGCACCCGAGCCGGACTAGCGGGAGTTGGCTCCTACAATGAGCAGTTCTTC.